A selection of T cell receptor beta chains follows, all from one sample in a study of T cell changes during pregnancy in multiple sclerosis. Assay used: immunoSEQ multiplex PCR; TCRdb lists only in-frame clones, some missing. The data show roughly 60,000 clones, about 96% seen once. The input for sequencing was CD8+ T cells from peripheral blood mononuclear cells, taken after pregnancy. The receptors derive from a female donor with multiple sclerosis, enrolled in a pregnancy study. The CDR3 runs from the conserved cysteine through the conserved F or W. Fields, in order: D gene, J gene, V gene, CDR3 DNA, CDR3 protein. The D gene is left open where the match is weak.

>.|TRBJ2-1|TRBV29-1
TGCAGCGTCGCCACCGGGATGTCTGCAAATGAGCAGTTCTTC
CSVATGMSANEQFF
>.|TRBJ2-3|TRBV19
TGTGCCAGTATGGAGAATTTTGGCACAGATACGCAGTATTTT
CASMENFGTDTQYF
>TRBD1|TRBJ2-1|TRBV15
TGTGCCACCAGCAGAGTTGGACAGGGGTTAACCCCCGAGTTCTTC
CATSRVGQGLTPEFF
>TRBD2|TRBJ2-7|TRBV27
TGTGCCAGCAGTTTATTCGCGGGAGGCTACGAGCAGTACTTC
CASSLFAGGYEQYF
>TRBD2|TRBJ2-7|TRBV5-1
TGCGCCAGCAGCGTTGAAGCGGGAGCGACTTACGAGCAGTACTTC
CASSVEAGATYEQYF
>TRBD1|TRBJ1-5|TRBV4-1
TGCGCCAGCAGTCTGGACAGGGGCAATCAGCCCCAGCATTTT
CASSLDRGNQPQHF
>.|TRBJ1-2|TRBV14
TGTGCCAGCAGTCCCGGCGGTTATGGCTACACCTTC
CASSPGGYGYTF
>TRBD1|TRBJ2-7|TRBV30
TGTGCCTGGAGTCTTGGGACAGGGGGCGCCGGTGTCCACGAGCAGTACTTC
CAWSLGTGGAGVHEQYF
>TRBD1|TRBJ1-5|TRBV6-6
TGTGCCAGCAGTCGGACCGGGACAGGGGGCGAGCCCCAGCATTTT
CASSRTGTGGEPQHF
>.|TRBJ2-5|TRBV5-1
TGCGCCAGCAGCTTATCCTACCCACAAGAGACCCAGTACTTC
CASSLSYPQETQYF